This T cell receptor (beta chain) originates from a study of memory CD4+ T cells and cytomegalovirus serostatus. The sort gate was single viable CD3+CD4+CD8-CD45RO+ cells for memory CD4+ T cells. TCRdb keeps only in-frame clones here, not all; method: immunoSEQ multiplex PCR. Among 38,000 or so clones listed, roughly three quarters were seen once. Sequencing was performed on memory CD4+ T cells from blood. This TCR was sampled from an adult in good health and CMV-seronegative.

CDR3 nucleotides: TGTGCCAGCAGCTTGCGGCCACAGGGCAGGGCGAACTTC. Translating gives CASSLRPQGRANF. The chain is built from TRBV12-1 and TRBJ2-7; TRBD1 is the table's D call and was not checked against the DNA. TRBV12-1 is designated a pseudogene. This CDR3 is 13 amino acids long.